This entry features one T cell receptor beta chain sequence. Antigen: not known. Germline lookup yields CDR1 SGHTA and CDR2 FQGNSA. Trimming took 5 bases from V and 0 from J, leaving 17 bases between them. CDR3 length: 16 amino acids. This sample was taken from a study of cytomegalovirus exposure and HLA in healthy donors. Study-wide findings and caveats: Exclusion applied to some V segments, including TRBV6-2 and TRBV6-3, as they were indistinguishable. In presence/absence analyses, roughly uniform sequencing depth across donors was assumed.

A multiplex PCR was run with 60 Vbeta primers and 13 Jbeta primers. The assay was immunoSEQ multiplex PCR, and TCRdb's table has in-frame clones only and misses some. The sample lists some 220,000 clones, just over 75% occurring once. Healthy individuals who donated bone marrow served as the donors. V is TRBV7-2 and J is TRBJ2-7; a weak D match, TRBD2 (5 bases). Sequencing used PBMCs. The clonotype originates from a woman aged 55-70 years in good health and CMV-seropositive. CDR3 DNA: TGTGCCAGCAGCACAATGTCCGGGGTCCCCTCCTACGAGCAGTACTTC. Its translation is CASSTMSGVPSYEQYF.